This T cell receptor beta chain was sequenced for a study of cytomegalovirus exposure and HLA in healthy donors. This CDR3 contains 13 residues. Trimming shortened V by 0 bases and J by 8 bases, and 8 bases separated the two germline ends. Germline-derived CDR1 and CDR2 are MNHEY and SMNVEV (reference sequence). Vbeta (60) and Jbeta (13) primers were used in the PCR. Clones were read by immunoSEQ multiplex PCR, and TCRdb kept only the in-frame ones, dropping some. The sample yields about 190,000 clones, more than 70% seen once. The sequencing input was PBMCs. The rearrangement uses TRBV27 and TRBJ2-1; D gene unclear. This receptor was identified in a boy aged 5-17 years in good health and CMV-seronegative. CDR3 residues: CASSLSRGDEQFF. The CDR3, as DNA: TGTGCCAGCAGTTTATCGAGAGGCGATGAGCAGTTCTTC.